This T cell receptor (beta chain) was recovered during a study of tumor-infiltrating lymphocytes in primary liver carcinoma. Across the whole study: Aged between 30 and 69 years, the patients were men and women.

With around 450 ng total RNA as template and a constant-region primer, TCR beta cDNA was made. For TCR beta, libraries were produced by three nested multiplex PCR rounds using slightly modified ARM-PCR. Rounds one and two of PCR, each of 10 cycles, were primed with TRBV1-TRBV30 forward primers and a C-beta reverse primer. TCRdb redid the calling of the multiplex PCR reads with MiXCR, one entry per CDR3 protein. The sample holds about 54,000 distinct CDR3 sequences; roughly 77% are singletons and the top ten take 25%. The source material, about 18-33 mg of unsorted bulk tissue, was used to co-extract RNA and DNA. There were only treatment-naive patients, all with chronic HBV infection. Each tumor was sampled at four poles and its centre. Broader study findings: The difference in top-250-clone fraction between tumors and blood was significant, favoring tumors (p = 0.039).

The CDR3 consists of 13 residues. Per germline, CDR1 MNHEY and CDR2 SVGAGI. A word on this clonotype: What it binds is not known. One junction end does not reproduce the germline sequence, and a read error may be involved.

The chain carries TRBV6-5 and TRBJ2-1, with D hard to call. Material for sequencing was liver tumor tissue from sampling region 2. Sample subset: tumor region T2, inferior pole. The clonotype was recovered from a man aged 35 to 55 with primary liver carcinoma and hepatitis B virus infection. The CDR3 here is CANSWTGNNEQCF. CDR3 DNA sequence: TGTGCCAACAGCTGGACGGGTAACAATGAGCAGTGCTTC.